The clone carrying this T cell receptor beta chain was seen many times. Its specificity is not known. These data come from a study of CD8 T cells in ankylosing spondylitis. The CDR3 is 13 amino acids. In germline, CDR1 is SGHRS, CDR2 YFSETQ. Trimming cost V 5 bases and J 0 bases, with 7 bases left between them. By quantitative 5'-RACE with molecular barcodes, the TCR beta libraries were made. One entry per CDR3 protein results from TCRdb running MiXCR on the 5' RACE reads. The sample holds 250,000 to 400,000 distinct CDR3 sequences, around a tenth seen once. Whole-study results and caveats: Characteristic of ankylosing spondylitis blood, it appeared, was a TCR beta motif comprising several highly homologous variants. The study looked at matched synovial fluid samples from ankylosing spondylitis patients. Disease-linked clones were reported to be significantly enriched there. Disease-linked clones had a CD8+ phenotype and relatively low frequency in peripheral blood.

Specimen: blood, either unsorted or a sorted T cell fraction (not recorded which). The origin of this receptor is a female donor with ankylosing spondylitis or in good health (not recorded which). The chain joins TRBV5-1 to TRBJ2-3, with D hard to call. This CDR3 is CASREPSTDTQYF. In DNA form, the CDR3 reads TGCGCCAGCAGGGAACCCAGCACAGATACGCAGTATTTT. The whole variable domain, filled in from reference TRBV5-1 and TRBJ2-3, reads KAGVTQTPRYLIKTRGQQVTLSCSPISGHRSVSWYQQTPGQGLQFLFEYFSETQRNKGNFPGRFSGRQFSNSRSEMNVSTLELGDSALYLCASREPSTDTQYFGPGTRLTVL.